This is a list of T cell receptor beta chains from one sample in a study of cytomegalovirus exposure and HLA in healthy donors. Profiled with immunoSEQ multiplex PCR; TCRdb holds only in-frame clones, not every one. The table includes 190,000 or so clones, 75% to 85% detected once. What was sequenced was PBMCs. The source is a boy aged 5 to 17 in good health and CMV-seronegative. The CDR3 runs from the conserved cysteine through the conserved F or W. Each record gives: clone size, J gene, V gene, D gene, CDR3 DNA, CDR3 protein. The D gene is left open where the match is weak. Size is stated for part of the rows, as once, few or many counts, or as a class when the clone is expanded.

size: NA
J: TRBJ2-5
V: TRBV5-1
D: NA
DNA: TGCGCCAGCAGCTTGGCCGAACAGCCTAAAGAGACCCAGTACTTC
CDR3: CASSLAEQPKETQYF

size: NA
J: TRBJ2-1
V: TRBV4-1
D: TRBD2
DNA: TGCGCCAGCAGCCAGTCGGGACTAGCGGGAGGAGATGAGCAGTTCTTC
CDR3: CASSQSGLAGGDEQFF

size: NA
J: TRBJ1-1
V: TRBV5-1
D: TRBD1
DNA: TGCGCCAGCAGCGACCCCGGGACAGGGAACACTGAAGCTTTCTTT
CDR3: CASSDPGTGNTEAFF

size: NA
J: TRBJ2-7
V: TRBV7-2
D: NA
DNA: TGTGCCAGCAGCTTAGGGTTGGGGCGGGGATACGAGCAGTACTTC
CDR3: CASSLGLGRGYEQYF

size: NA
J: TRBJ2-7
V: TRBV5-4
D: NA
DNA: TGTGCCAGCAGCGAACAGGGGAGGTACGAGCAGTACTTC
CDR3: CASSEQGRYEQYF

size: few
J: TRBJ2-1
V: TRBV9
D: NA
DNA: TGTGCCAGCAGCCCCTCTAGCGAAGGCTACAATGAGCAGTTCTTC
CDR3: CASSPSSEGYNEQFF

size: NA
J: TRBJ1-4
V: TRBV5-6
D: NA
DNA: TGTGCCAGCAGCAGTGGGGCGGAAGAAAAACTGTTTTTT
CDR3: CASSSGAEEKLFF

size: once
J: TRBJ1-3
V: TRBV19
D: TRBD1
DNA: TGTGCCAGCACGACAGGGGAAGCTGGAAACACCATATATTTT
CDR3: CASTTGEAGNTIYF

size: NA
J: TRBJ1-1
V: TRBV25-1
D: NA
DNA: TGTGCCAGCAGACAGGGTAGAGGTACTGAAGCTTTCTTT
CDR3: CASRQGRGTEAFF

size: medium-sized
J: TRBJ2-7
V: TRBV7-8
D: NA
DNA: TGTGCCAGCAGCCGCGGATACCCCGGAAACGAGCAGTACTTC
CDR3: CASSRGYPGNEQYF

size: NA
J: TRBJ1-3
V: TRBV30
D: NA
DNA: TGTGCCTACGAGACAGGCGGAAACACCATATATTTT
CDR3: CAYETGGNTIYF

size: NA
J: TRBJ1-2
V: TRBV5-4
D: NA
DNA: TGTGCCAGCAGCCCCAATCTAGGGGGGGGCGCTTATGGCTACACCTTC
CDR3: CASSPNLGGGAYGYTF

size: once
J: TRBJ2-7
V: TRBV2
D: NA
DNA: TGTGCCAGCAGTGACAGGGACAAGACCTACGAGCAGTACTTC
CDR3: CASSDRDKTYEQYF

size: NA
J: TRBJ1-1
V: TRBV5-4
D: NA
DNA: TGTGCCAGCAGTAGACAGATGATGAACACTGAAGCTTTCTTT
CDR3: CASSRQMMNTEAFF

size: NA
J: TRBJ1-2
V: TRBV25-1
D: NA
DNA: TGTGCCAGCAGTGACGAATTTCCCGCCAGTTATGGCTACACCTTC
CDR3: CASSDEFPASYGYTF

size: NA
J: TRBJ1-2
V: TRBV5-1
D: NA
DNA: TGCGCCAGCAGTTCCCAAGGTGGGGCGGTCGGTGGCTACACCTTC
CDR3: CASSSQGGAVGGYTF

size: few
J: TRBJ1-2
V: TRBV6-5
D: TRBD1
DNA: TGTGCCAGCAGAGGAGACAGGGGGATCTATGGCTACACCTTC
CDR3: CASRGDRGIYGYTF

size: NA
J: TRBJ2-2
V: TRBV7-2
D: NA
DNA: TGTGCCAGCAGCTTAGCCGGCGGGAACACCGGGGAGCTGTTTTTT
CDR3: CASSLAGGNTGELFF

size: NA
J: TRBJ2-7
V: TRBV6-5
D: TRBD1
DNA: TGTGCCAGCAGTTACCTTTCCGGGACAGGGTACGAGCAGTACTTC
CDR3: CASSYLSGTGYEQYF

size: NA
J: TRBJ2-7
V: TRBV2
D: TRBD2
DNA: TGTGCCAGCAGACAGCTAGCGGCCGAGCAGTACTTC
CDR3: CASRQLAAEQYF

size: NA
J: TRBJ2-7
V: TRBV7-9
D: TRBD2
DNA: TGTGCCAGCAGCGACGAAGGGCGGGAGGCAAGGGAGGACGAGCAGTACTTC
CDR3: CASSDEGREAREDEQYF

size: NA
J: TRBJ1-2
V: TRBV7-2
D: TRBD1
DNA: TGTGCCAGCAGCTTGGGGACAGGGGGCGATAGGAATGGCTACACCTTC
CDR3: CASSLGTGGDRNGYTF

size: NA
J: TRBJ1-2
V: TRBV27
D: TRBD1
DNA: TGTGCCAGCAGTGATGAGACAGGGGGTTTTGATGGCTACACCTTC
CDR3: CASSDETGGFDGYTF

size: NA
J: TRBJ1-2
V: TRBV19
D: TRBD1
DNA: TGTGCCAGTTTAGGACAGGGAACCATCTATGGCTACACCTTC
CDR3: CASLGQGTIYGYTF

size: once
J: TRBJ1-1
V: TRBV6-5
D: NA
DNA: TGTGCCAGCAGTGAAGTCTTACAGTACACTGAAGCTTTCTTT
CDR3: CASSEVLQYTEAFF

size: NA
J: TRBJ2-7
V: TRBV19
D: NA
DNA: TGTGCCAGTATCCCGGAGGGTTCCTACGAGCAGTACTTC
CDR3: CASIPEGSYEQYF

size: NA
J: TRBJ1-1
V: TRBV10-3
D: NA
DNA: TGTGCCATCAGTGTAGGGGGGGCTCCGAACACTGAAGCTTTCTTT
CDR3: CAISVGGAPNTEAFF

size: NA
J: TRBJ1-2
V: TRBV5-5
D: TRBD1
DNA: TGTGCCAGCAGCTTTGGGACAGTTAACTATGGCTACACCTTC
CDR3: CASSFGTVNYGYTF

size: once
J: TRBJ2-7
V: TRBV30
D: NA
DNA: TGTGCCTGGGACGGGGGAGCTACAGCTAACGAGCAGTACTTC
CDR3: CAWDGGATANEQYF

size: NA
J: TRBJ2-3
V: TRBV5-1
D: NA
DNA: TGCGCCAGCTCCACCGCGGGCCGCACAGATACGCAGTATTTT
CDR3: CASSTAGRTDTQYF

size: NA
J: TRBJ2-7
V: TRBV6-1
D: NA
DNA: TGTGCCAGCAGAGAAGGGGTTCCGGGGGACAGCTACGAGCAGTACTTC
CDR3: CASREGVPGDSYEQYF

size: NA
J: TRBJ2-7
V: TRBV19
D: NA
DNA: TGTGCCAGTAGTATAGCTGCTCGGGGGACCTACGAGCAGTACTTC
CDR3: CASSIAARGTYEQYF

size: NA
J: TRBJ2-3
V: TRBV18
D: NA
DNA: TGTGCCAGCTTACGGAGGGTGTTGAGCACAGATACGCAGTATTTT
CDR3: CASLRRVLSTDTQYF

size: few
J: TRBJ2-1
V: TRBV5-1
D: TRBD1
DNA: TGCGCCAGCAGCTCCTCCAGGGGGTCATTGTTCTGGGATGAGCAGTTCTTC
CDR3: CASSSSRGSLFWDEQFF